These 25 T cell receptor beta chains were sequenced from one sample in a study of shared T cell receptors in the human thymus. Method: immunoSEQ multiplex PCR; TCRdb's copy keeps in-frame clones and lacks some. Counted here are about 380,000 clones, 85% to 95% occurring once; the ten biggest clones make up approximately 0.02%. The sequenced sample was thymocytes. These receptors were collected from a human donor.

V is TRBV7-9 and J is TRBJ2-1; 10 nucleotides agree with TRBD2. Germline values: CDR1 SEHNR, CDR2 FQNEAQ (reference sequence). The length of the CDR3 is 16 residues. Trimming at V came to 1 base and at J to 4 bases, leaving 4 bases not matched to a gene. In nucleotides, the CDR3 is TGTGCCAGCAGCTTAGTCGGGACTAGCGCGTACAATGAGCAGTTCTTC. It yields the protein CASSLVGTSAYNEQFF.

The CDR3 bases are TGTGCCAGCAGTTTTAGCGGGAGGGGGTACGAGCAGTACTTC. It specifies CASSFSGRGYEQYF. V and J are TRBV27 and TRBJ2-7; TRBD2 matches at 11 bases. J lost 4 bases, V lost 3 bases, and 2 bases had no gene match. The germline V gene has CDR1 MNHEY and CDR2 SMNVEV (reference sequence). CDR3 size: 14 residues.

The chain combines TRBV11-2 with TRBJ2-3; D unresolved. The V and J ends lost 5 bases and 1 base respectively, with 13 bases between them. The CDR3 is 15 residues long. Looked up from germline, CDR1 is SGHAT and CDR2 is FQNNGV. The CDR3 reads CASSRTPTRTDTQYF. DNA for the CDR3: TGTGCCAGCAGCCGCACCCCAACCCGCACAGATACGCAGTATTTT. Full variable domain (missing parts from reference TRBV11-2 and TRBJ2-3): EAGVAQSPRYKIIEKRQSVAFWCNPISGHATLYWYQQILGQGPKLLIQFQNNGVVDDSQLPKDRFSAERLKGVDSTLKIQPAKLEDSAVYLCASSRTPTRTDTQYFGPGTRLTVL.

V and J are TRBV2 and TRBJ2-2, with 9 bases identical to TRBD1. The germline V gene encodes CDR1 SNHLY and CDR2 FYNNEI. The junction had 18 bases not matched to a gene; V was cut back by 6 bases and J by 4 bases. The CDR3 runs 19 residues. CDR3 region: CASRVVPGQGPGGTGELFF. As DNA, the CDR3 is TGTGCCAGCAGGGTTGTCCCGGGACAGGGTCCGGGGGGCACCGGGGAGCTGTTTTTT.

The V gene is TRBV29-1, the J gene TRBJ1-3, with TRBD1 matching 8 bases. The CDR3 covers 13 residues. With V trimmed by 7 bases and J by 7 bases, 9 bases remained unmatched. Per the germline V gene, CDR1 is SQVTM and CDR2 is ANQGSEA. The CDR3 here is CSASTGQVNTIYF. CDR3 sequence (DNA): TGCAGCGCCAGCACGGGACAGGTGAACACCATATATTTT.

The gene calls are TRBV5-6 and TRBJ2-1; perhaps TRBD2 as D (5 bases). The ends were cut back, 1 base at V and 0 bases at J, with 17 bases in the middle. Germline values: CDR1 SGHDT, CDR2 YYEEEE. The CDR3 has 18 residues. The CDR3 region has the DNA TGTGCCAGCAGCTTGATGACCCAAAAGCGGAACTCCTACAATGAGCAGTTCTTC. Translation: CASSLMTQKRNSYNEQFF.

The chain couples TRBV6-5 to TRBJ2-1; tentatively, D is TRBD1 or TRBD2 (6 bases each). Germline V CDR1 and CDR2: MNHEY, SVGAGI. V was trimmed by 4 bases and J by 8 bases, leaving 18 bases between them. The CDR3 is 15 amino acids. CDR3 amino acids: CASSSPGARGDEQFF. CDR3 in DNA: TGTGCCAGCAGTTCCCCGGGAGCTAGGGGGGATGAGCAGTTCTTC.

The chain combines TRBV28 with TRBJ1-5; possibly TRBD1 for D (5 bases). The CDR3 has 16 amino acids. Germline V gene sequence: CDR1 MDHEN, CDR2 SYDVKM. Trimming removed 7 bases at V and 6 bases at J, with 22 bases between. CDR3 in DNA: TGTGCCAGCACCGCTAGGTGGACACTAAGGGGTCAGCCCCAGCATTTT. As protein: CASTARWTLRGQPQHF.

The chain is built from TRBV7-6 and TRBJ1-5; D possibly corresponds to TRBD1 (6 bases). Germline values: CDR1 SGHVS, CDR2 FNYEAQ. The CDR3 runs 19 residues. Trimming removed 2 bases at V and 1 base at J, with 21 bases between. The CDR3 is CASSLSMRGGHPSNQPQHF. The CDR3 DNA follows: TGTGCCAGCAGCTTATCAATGCGGGGGGGACACCCAAGCAATCAGCCCCAGCATTTT.

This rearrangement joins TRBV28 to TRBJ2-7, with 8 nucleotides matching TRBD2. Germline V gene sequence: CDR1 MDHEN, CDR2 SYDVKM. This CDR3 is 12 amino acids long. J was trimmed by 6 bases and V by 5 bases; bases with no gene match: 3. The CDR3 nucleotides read TGTGCCAGCAGTCCACGGGAGGGCGAGCAGTACTTC. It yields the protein CASSPREGEQYF.

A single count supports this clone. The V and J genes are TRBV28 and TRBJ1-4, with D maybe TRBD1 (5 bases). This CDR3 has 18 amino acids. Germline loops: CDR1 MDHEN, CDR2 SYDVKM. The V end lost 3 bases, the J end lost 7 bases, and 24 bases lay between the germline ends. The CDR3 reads CASSFSREAWPGPEKLFF. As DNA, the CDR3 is TGTGCCAGCAGTTTCTCCAGGGAAGCGTGGCCTGGACCTGAAAAACTGTTTTTT.

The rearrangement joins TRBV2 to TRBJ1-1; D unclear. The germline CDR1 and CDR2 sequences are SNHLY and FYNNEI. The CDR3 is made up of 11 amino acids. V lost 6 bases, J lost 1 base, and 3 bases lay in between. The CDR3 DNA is TGTGCCAGCAGAAGGAACACTGAAGCTTTCTTT. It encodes CASRRNTEAFF.

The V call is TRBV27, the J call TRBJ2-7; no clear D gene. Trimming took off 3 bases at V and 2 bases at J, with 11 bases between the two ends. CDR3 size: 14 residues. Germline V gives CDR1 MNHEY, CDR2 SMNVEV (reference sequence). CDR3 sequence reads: CASSFFLIPYEQYF. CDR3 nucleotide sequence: TGTGCCAGCAGTTTCTTTCTGATCCCCTACGAGCAGTACTTC.

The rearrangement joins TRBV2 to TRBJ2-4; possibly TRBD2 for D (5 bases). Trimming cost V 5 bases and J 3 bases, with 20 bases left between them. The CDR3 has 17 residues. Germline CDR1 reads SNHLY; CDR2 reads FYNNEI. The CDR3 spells CASSRKTIQGGKNIQYF. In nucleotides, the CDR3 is TGTGCCAGCAGTCGCAAGACTATCCAAGGAGGCAAAAACATTCAGTACTTC.

CDR3 amino acids: CASSFGPPYEQYF. Written as DNA, the CDR3 is TGTGCCAGCAGCTTCGGGCCGCCCTACGAGCAGTACTTC. This chain links TRBV5-5 with TRBJ2-7; D is uncertain. The V end was cut by 2 bases, the J end by 2 bases, with 8 bases between. The CDR3 extends over 13 amino acids. Germline CDR1 reads SGHKS; CDR2 reads YYEKEE (reference sequence).

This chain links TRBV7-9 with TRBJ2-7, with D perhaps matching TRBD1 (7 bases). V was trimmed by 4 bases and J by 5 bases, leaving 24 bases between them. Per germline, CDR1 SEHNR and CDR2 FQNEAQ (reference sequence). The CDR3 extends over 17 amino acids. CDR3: CASSSQTYRGGVNEQYF. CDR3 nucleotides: TGTGCCAGCAGCTCGCAAACCTACAGGGGAGGTGTAAACGAGCAGTACTTC.

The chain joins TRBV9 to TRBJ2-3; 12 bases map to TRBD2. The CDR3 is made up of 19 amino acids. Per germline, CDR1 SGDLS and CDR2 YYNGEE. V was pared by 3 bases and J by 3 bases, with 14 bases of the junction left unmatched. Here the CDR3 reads CASSAFLAGGQEATDTQYF. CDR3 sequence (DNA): TGTGCCAGCAGCGCGTTCCTAGCGGGAGGGCAGGAGGCGACAGATACGCAGTATTTT.

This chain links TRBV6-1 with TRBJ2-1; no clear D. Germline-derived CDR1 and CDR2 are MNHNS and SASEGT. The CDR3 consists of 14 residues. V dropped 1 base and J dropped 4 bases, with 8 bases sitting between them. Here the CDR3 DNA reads TGTGCCAGCAGTGAAGGAGAAGATTACAATGAGCAGTTCTTC. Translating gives CASSEGEDYNEQFF.

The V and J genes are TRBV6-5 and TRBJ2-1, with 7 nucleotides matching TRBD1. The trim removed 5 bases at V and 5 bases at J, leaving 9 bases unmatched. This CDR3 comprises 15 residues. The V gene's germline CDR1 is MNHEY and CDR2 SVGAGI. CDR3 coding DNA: TGTGCCAGCAGTATCACAGGGGAAGCAGACAATGAGCAGTTCTTC. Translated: CASSITGEADNEQFF.

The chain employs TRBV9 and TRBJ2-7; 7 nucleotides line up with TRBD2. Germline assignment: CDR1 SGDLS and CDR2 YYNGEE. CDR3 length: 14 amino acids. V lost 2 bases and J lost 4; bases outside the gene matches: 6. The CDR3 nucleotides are TGTGCCAGCAGCGTCGGGGACTATCCTTACGAGCAGTACTTC. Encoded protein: CASSVGDYPYEQYF. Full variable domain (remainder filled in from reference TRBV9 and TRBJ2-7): DSGVTQTPKHLITATGQRVTLRCSPRSGDLSVYWYQQSLDQGLQFLIQYYNGEERAKGNILERFSAQQFPDLHSELNLSSLELGDSALYFCASSVGDYPYEQYFGPGTRLTVT.

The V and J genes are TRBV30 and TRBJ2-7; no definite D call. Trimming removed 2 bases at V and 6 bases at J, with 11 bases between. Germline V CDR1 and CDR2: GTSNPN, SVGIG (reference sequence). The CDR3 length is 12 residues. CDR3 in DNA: TGTGCCTGGAGTCACCTTGGTCCCGAGCAGTACTTC. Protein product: CAWSHLGPEQYF.

CDR3 region: CASSLGREGCNEQFF. CDR3 DNA: TGCGCCAGCAGCTTGGGGCGGGAGGGCTGTAATGAGCAGTTCTTC. The chain employs TRBV5-1 and TRBJ2-1; 9 bases match TRBD2. The CDR3 length is 15 residues. V shed 0 bases, J shed 7 bases, and the junction held 5 bases outside the gene matches. Germline CDR1 SGHRS, CDR2 YFSETQ. The entire variable domain, with the rest obtained from reference TRBV5-1 and TRBJ2-1, is as follows: KAGVTQTPRYLIKTRGQQVTLSCSPISGHRSVSWYQQTPGQGLQFLFEYFSETQRNKGNFPGRFSGRQFSNSRSEMNVSTLELGDSALYLCASSLGREGCNEQFFGPGTRLTVL.

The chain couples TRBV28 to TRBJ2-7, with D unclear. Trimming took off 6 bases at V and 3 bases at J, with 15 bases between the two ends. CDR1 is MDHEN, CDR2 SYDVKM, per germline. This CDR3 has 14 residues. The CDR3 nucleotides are TGTGCCAGCAGCCCATGGAACCCAAACTACGAGCAGTACTTC. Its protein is CASSPWNPNYEQYF. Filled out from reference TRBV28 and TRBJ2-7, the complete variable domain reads DVKVTQSSRYLVKRTGEKVFLECVQDMDHENMFWYRQDPGLGLRLIYFSYDVKMKEKGDIPEGYSVSREKKERFSLILESASTNQTSMYLCASSPWNPNYEQYFGPGTRLTVT.

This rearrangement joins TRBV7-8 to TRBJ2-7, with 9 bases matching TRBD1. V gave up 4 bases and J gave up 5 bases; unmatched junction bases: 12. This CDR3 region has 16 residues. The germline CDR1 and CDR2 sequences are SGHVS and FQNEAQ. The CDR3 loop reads CASSSNHGTGKNEQYF. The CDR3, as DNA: TGTGCCAGCAGCTCCAACCACGGGACAGGGAAGAACGAGCAGTACTTC.

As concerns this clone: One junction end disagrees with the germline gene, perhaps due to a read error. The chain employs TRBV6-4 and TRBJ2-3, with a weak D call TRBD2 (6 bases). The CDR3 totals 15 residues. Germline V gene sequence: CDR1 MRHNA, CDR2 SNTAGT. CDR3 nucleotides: TGTGCCAGCAGTGAGGGGCGGGACCTTACAGAAACGCAGTATTTT. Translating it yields CASSEGRDLTETQYF.